The rows below give T cell receptor beta chains drawn from one sample of a study of technical replicates of blood from a handful of donors. TCRdb's table, derived via immunoSEQ multiplex PCR, lists solely in-frame clones and lacks some. Of about 72,000 clones listed, just under 95% were seen once; the top ten hold over 0.3%. The specimen sequenced was T cells isolated from PBMCs. The receptors stem from a human donor in good health. Both conserved end residues are part of each CDR3. D genes are given only for firm matches. Size is stated for part of the rows, as once, few or many counts, or as a class when the clone is expanded.

v_gene,j_gene,d_gene,len,abundance,CDR3nt,CDR3aa
TRBV9,TRBJ2-7,.,15,.,TGTGCCAGCAGCCCCCGGGAACTTTTCGGGTACGAGCAGTACTTC,CASSPRELFGYEQYF
TRBV7-3,TRBJ2-7,.,15,.,TGTGCCAGCAGCTTAGGCGGCGGATCCTCTTACGAGCAGTACTTC,CASSLGGGSSYEQYF
TRBV14,TRBJ2-2,.,14,.,TGTGCCAGCAGCCTACTAGTTCGATCCGGGGAGCTGTTTTTT,CASSLLVRSGELFF
TRBV28,TRBJ2-1,.,14,.,TGTGCCAGCAGTTTTGAGCGGAGGTTTGATGAGCAGTTCTTC,CASSFERRFDEQFF
TRBV14,TRBJ1-2,.,16,.,TGTGCCAGCAGCCAAGAGGTGGCACAGGGTCTCTATGGCTACACCTTC,CASSQEVAQGLYGYTF
TRBV9,TRBJ1-4,TRBD1,12,.,TGTGCCAGCAGCGGGACAGGTGAAAAACTGTTTTTT,CASSGTGEKLFF
TRBV7-9,TRBJ1-1,.,16,.,TGTGCCAGCAGCTTAGAGCCCGGGCAGGGGAACACTGAAGCTTTCTTT,CASSLEPGQGNTEAFF
TRBV27,TRBJ2-7,TRBD2,16,.,TGTGCCAGCAGTCTGTCGGGACTAACTTCTGTTTACGAGCAGTACTTC,CASSLSGLTSVYEQYF
TRBV29-1,TRBJ2-2,TRBD2,17,.,TGCAGCGTTGACCCGGGACTAGCGGGACCGAACACCGGGGAGCTGTTTTTT,CSVDPGLAGPNTGELFF
TRBV30,TRBJ2-3,TRBD2,17,.,TGTGCCTGGGGACGGGGACTAGCGGGAGGGGGCTGGGATACGCAGTATTTT,CAWGRGLAGGGWDTQYF
TRBV28,TRBJ1-6,TRBD1,15,.,TGTGCCAGCATCTCCACAGGGGGTCGGTATTCACCCCTCCACTTT,CASISTGGRYSPLHF
TRBV19,TRBJ2-1,.,15,.,TGTGCCAGTAACCCAGACAGGTCTGTATACAATGAGCAGTTCTTC,CASNPDRSVYNEQFF
TRBV7-9,TRBJ2-4,TRBD2,17,once,TGTGCCAGCAGCTTAGGTACGGGAGGCCTAGCCAAAAACATTCAGTACTTC,CASSLGTGGLAKNIQYF
TRBV7-6,TRBJ1-1,TRBD1,13,.,TGTGCCAGCAGTGGACAGGAGATCACTGAAGCTTTCTTT,CASSGQEITEAFF
TRBV30,TRBJ2-1,.,14,.,TGTGCCTGGAGTGTGCTAGTTTCATACAATGAGCAGTTCTTC,CAWSVLVSYNEQFF
TRBV27,TRBJ2-7,TRBD1,18,.,TGTGCCAGCAACCCTAGGGGACAGAGGGTTACGGACTCCTACGAGCAGTACTTC,CASNPRGQRVTDSYEQYF
TRBV28,TRBJ2-7,.,12,.,TGTGCCAGCAGTCCCGGGGGCTACGAGCAGTACTTC,CASSPGGYEQYF